Following are 21 T cell receptor beta chains from one sample sequenced in a study of response to subunit inactivated influenza vaccine. Each CDR3 protein is one row after TCRdb ran MiXCR on the RT-PCR reads. The data contain hundreds of thousands of distinct CDR3 sequences, roughly 15% of them singletons. The source material was PBMCs from blood, sampled 14 days before vaccination. All receptors derive from a man in his fifties or sixties who received an inactivated influenza vaccine.

This clonotype was seen many times. This rearrangement joins TRBV7-2 to TRBJ1-1; 8 nucleotides agree with TRBD1. Looked up from germline, CDR1 is SGHTA and CDR2 is FQGNSA. This CDR3 has 14 amino acids. V lost 6 bases and J lost 5; bases outside the gene matches: 8. CDR3 loop: CASRRDRGRTEAFF. The DNA of the CDR3 is TGTGCCAGCAGGAGAGACAGGGGAAGGACTGAAGCTTTCTTT. The full variable domain, in which reference TRBV7-2 and TRBJ1-1 provide the parts outside the CDR3, is GAGVSQSPSNKVTEKGKDVELRCDPISGHTALYWYRQSLGQGLEFLIYFQGNSAPDKSGLPSDRFSAERTGGSVSTLTIQRTQQEDSAVYLCASRRDRGRTEAFFGQGTRLTVV.

This clonotype has only a few counts. The chain couples TRBV20-1 to TRBJ1-1; TRBD1 is a possible D gene (5 bases). The CDR3 sequence is 14 residues long. Germline V gives CDR1 DFQATT, CDR2 SNEGSKA (reference sequence). The V and J ends lost 2 bases and 8 bases respectively, with 18 bases between them. This CDR3 is CSARNRGLTDEAFF. CDR3 coding DNA: TGCAGTGCTAGAAATCGGGGACTGACAGACGAAGCTTTCTTT.

V gene TRBV28 combines with J gene TRBJ2-1; 7 bases map to TRBD1. The CDR3 is 16 residues long. Per germline, CDR1 MDHEN and CDR2 SYDVKM. J was trimmed by 0 bases and V by 5 bases; bases with no gene match: 7. The CDR3 DNA is TGTGCCAGCAGTAGGGGGACAGTTAGCTCCTACAATGAGCAGTTCTTC. It encodes CASSRGTVSSYNEQFF.

This clonotype was seen a handful of times. The chain recombines TRBV9 with TRBJ2-7, with unresolved D. Trimming stripped 0 bases from V and 2 bases from J, with 12 bases between. CDR1 SGDLS and CDR2 YYNGEE come from the germline V gene. The CDR3 spans 15 residues. CDR3 nucleotide sequence: TGTGCCAGCAGCGTAGGGTCAGGTGGAACCTACGAGCAGTACTTC. This sequence encodes CASSVGSGGTYEQYF.

The chain has TRBV2 and TRBJ2-1; 10 positions match TRBD2. The CDR3 has 16 amino acids. V was pared by 6 bases and J by 0 bases, with 5 bases of the junction left unmatched. Germline V CDR1 and CDR2: SNHLY, FYNNEI. The CDR3 loop is CASSFSGRSSYNEQFF. The CDR3 nucleotides are TGTGCCAGCAGCTTTAGCGGGAGGAGCTCCTACAATGAGCAGTTCTTC.

The genes are TRBV29-1 and TRBJ2-5, with 7 nucleotides matching TRBD2. With V trimmed by 4 bases and J by 0 bases, 5 bases remained unmatched. Germline V lookup: CDR1 SQVTM, CDR2 ANQGSEA. This CDR3 has 14 amino acids. The CDR3 region is CSVVNLADQETQYF. The CDR3 DNA reads TGCAGCGTTGTTAACCTAGCGGACCAAGAGACCCAGTACTTC. Supplemented by reference TRBV29-1 and TRBJ2-5, the full variable domain reads SAVISQKPSRDICQRGTSLTIQCQVDSQVTMMFWYRQQPGQSLTLIATANQGSEATYESGFVIDKFPISRPNLTFSTLTVSNMSPEDSSIYLCSVVNLADQETQYFGPGTRLLVL.

Many counts were recorded for this clonotype. The chain links TRBV6-6 to TRBJ2-1; 7 bases are a match to TRBD1. V shed 5 bases and J 5 bases; nucleotides not matched to a gene: 9. Germline CDR1 reads MNHNY; CDR2 reads SVGAGI (reference sequence). The CDR3 has 15 residues. The CDR3 sequence is CASSTPGTAHNEQFF. The DNA for the CDR3 is TGTGCCAGCAGTACTCCCGGGACAGCCCACAATGAGCAGTTCTTC.

In its sample, this clonotype was seen a few times. The gene calls are TRBV28 and TRBJ2-3; D may be TRBD2 (5 bases). The CDR3 length is 17 residues. Germline V gene lookup returns CDR1 MDHEN and CDR2 SYDVKM. V was clipped by 7 bases and J by 0 bases, with 20 bases between them. The CDR3 loop is CASNKIPRGQSTDTQYF. The CDR3 region has the DNA TGTGCCAGCAATAAAATCCCTCGCGGGCAGAGCACAGATACGCAGTATTTT. Drawing the rest from reference TRBV28 and TRBJ2-3, the complete variable domain is DVKVTQSSRYLVKRTGEKVFLECVQDMDHENMFWYRQDPGLGLRLIYFSYDVKMKEKGDIPEGYSVSREKKERFSLILESASTNQTSMYLCASNKIPRGQSTDTQYFGPGTRLTVL.

V usage is TRBV4-1 and J usage is TRBJ2-5; D gene uncertain. V was shortened by 0 bases and J by 2 bases, with 10 bases between the two germline ends. Germline loops: CDR1 MGHRA, CDR2 YSYEKL. The CDR3 length is 15 residues. The CDR3 region is CASSQDALSQETQYF. CDR3 bases: TGCGCCAGCAGCCAAGACGCCCTTTCTCAAGAGACCCAGTACTTC.

This clonotype was detected ten times or more. The gene calls are TRBV12-3 or TRBV12-4 and TRBJ2-1, with a possible D match to TRBD1 (6 bases). The V end lost 6 bases, the J end lost 0 bases, and 12 bases lay between the germline ends. This CDR3 has 15 residues. This CDR3 reads CASRTQGSSYNEQFF. Written as DNA, the CDR3 is TGTGCCAGCAGGACCCAGGGGTCCTCCTACAATGAGCAGTTCTTC.

This clonotype was seen ten or more times. The chain employs TRBV4-2 and TRBJ2-2; D is ambiguous. Germline CDR1 reads LGHNA; CDR2 reads YNFKEQ. CDR3 length: 14 residues. Trimming cost V 8 bases and J 1 base, with 11 bases left between them. The CDR3 reads CASAPGRNTGELFF. CDR3 sequence (DNA): TGTGCCAGCGCCCCGGGCAGGAACACCGGGGAGCTGTTTTTT.

CDR3 bases: TGTGCCAGCACAGAGGAACTAACCTACGAGCAGTACTTC. Translation: CASTEELTYEQYF. The chain links TRBV14 to TRBJ2-7; no firm D call. V was pared by 7 bases and J by 2 bases, with 12 bases between. The CDR3 covers 13 residues. CDR1 SGHDN and CDR2 FVKESK come from the germline V gene.

This chain links TRBV29-1 with TRBJ2-1; 7 bases fit TRBD2. CDR3 length: 13 residues. Germline values: CDR1 SQVTM, CDR2 ANQGSEA. J gave up 3 bases and V 5 bases, and 4 bases lay outside the gene matches. The CDR3 nucleotides read TGCAGCGTTTCGGCGGGGGACTACAATGAGCAGTTCTTC. Residues: CSVSAGDYNEQFF.

This clonotype was seen a few times. The chain uses TRBV5-1 and TRBJ1-3; D gene uncertain. Trimming removed 0 bases from V and 4 bases from J, with 8 bases in between. CDR1 is SGHRS, CDR2 YFSETQ, per germline. CDR3 length equals 14 residues. The CDR3, as DNA: TGCGCCAGCAGCTTGGAGTCAGGCGGAAACACCATATATTTT. Protein sequence: CASSLESGGNTIYF.

The CDR3 here is CSARPGIAPNEQFF. The CDR3 bases are TGCAGTGCTAGACCTGGGATCGCTCCAAATGAGCAGTTCTTC. The rearrangement uses TRBV20-1 and TRBJ2-1; no definite D call. The CDR3 spans 14 residues. The V gene lost 2 bases and the J gene lost 7 bases, with 15 bases spanning the gap. From germline, CDR1 is DFQATT and CDR2 SNEGSKA (reference sequence).

The chain is built from TRBV11-2 and TRBJ2-3, with D possibly TRBD2 on 5 matching bases. CDR1 is SGHAT and CDR2 is FQNNGV in the germline V gene. The CDR3 consists of 19 residues. Trimming took 5 bases from V and 2 from J, leaving 26 bases between them. CDR3 DNA sequence: TGTGCCAGCAGCCCAATAAGATCTGGTTCCCGGGATTTCACAGATACGCAGTATTTT. This gives the protein CASSPIRSGSRDFTDTQYF.

This clonotype has ten or more counts. This chain joins TRBV5-1 and TRBJ1-2; D gene uncertain. The CDR3 spans 13 residues. V lost 3 bases and J lost 2, with 8 bases in between. Germline CDR1 is SGHRS and CDR2 is YFSETQ. This CDR3 reads CASSSGLNYGYTF. In DNA form, the CDR3 reads TGCGCCAGCAGCTCCGGACTGAACTATGGCTACACCTTC. The full variable domain, rest sourced from reference TRBV5-1 and TRBJ1-2, is KAGVTQTPRYLIKTRGQQVTLSCSPISGHRSVSWYQQTPGQGLQFLFEYFSETQRNKGNFPGRFSGRQFSNSRSEMNVSTLELGDSALYLCASSSGLNYGYTFGSGTRLTVV.

This chain joins TRBV30 and TRBJ1-1, with D uncertain. Germline V gene sequence: CDR1 GTSNPN, CDR2 SVGIG (reference sequence). V shed 5 bases and J shed 1 base, with 5 bases lying between them. CDR3 length: 11 amino acids. CDR3 in amino acids: CAWAKNTEAFF. In nucleotides, the CDR3 is TGTGCCTGGGCGAAGAACACTGAAGCTTTCTTT.

This clonotype occurred a few times. The chain links TRBV12-3 or TRBV12-4 to TRBJ2-5; 15 nucleotides line up with TRBD2. The V gene end was trimmed by 5 bases and the J gene end by 5 bases; junction bases not matched to a gene: 6. The CDR3 totals 16 residues. This chain's CDR3 is CASSAWTSGRGETQYF. Written as DNA, the CDR3 is TGTGCCAGCAGTGCCTGGACTAGCGGGAGGGGGGAGACCCAGTACTTC.

In its sample, this clonotype was seen a few times. J is TRBJ2-1 and V is TRBV7-8, with D tentatively TRBD2 (5 bases). This CDR3 comprises 13 residues. V was shortened by 4 bases and J by 9 bases, with 13 bases between the two germline ends. Germline lookup yields CDR1 SGHVS and CDR2 FQNEAQ. The CDR3 protein is CASSSQASTEQFF. In DNA form, the CDR3 reads TGTGCCAGCAGCTCGCAGGCTAGCACTGAGCAGTTCTTC.

This clonotype has more than one count but fewer than ten. This chain joins TRBV4-3 and TRBJ2-1; 8 bases are shared with TRBD2. The CDR3 consists of 15 residues. V was clipped by 0 bases and J by 9 bases; unmatched bases: 7. Per germline, CDR1 LGHNA and CDR2 YSLEER. The DNA for the CDR3 is TGCGCCAGCAGCCAAGATCTGGCGGGGGGAGTTGAGCAGTTCTTC. Translating gives CASSQDLAGGVEQFF.